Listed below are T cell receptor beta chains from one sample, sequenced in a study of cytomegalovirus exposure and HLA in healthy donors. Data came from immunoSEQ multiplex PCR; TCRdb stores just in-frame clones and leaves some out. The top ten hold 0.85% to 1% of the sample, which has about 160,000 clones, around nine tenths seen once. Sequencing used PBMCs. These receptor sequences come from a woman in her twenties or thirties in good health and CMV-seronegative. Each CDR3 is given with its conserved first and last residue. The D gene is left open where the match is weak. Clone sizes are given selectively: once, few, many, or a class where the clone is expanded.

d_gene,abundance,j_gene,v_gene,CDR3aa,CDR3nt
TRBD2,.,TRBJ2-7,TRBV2,CASRPLGTSGSAYEQYF,TGTGCCAGCAGGCCGTTGGGGACTAGCGGGAGTGCCTACGAGCAGTACTTC
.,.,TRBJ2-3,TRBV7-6,CASSLGTPLSTDTQYF,TGTGCCAGCAGCTTAGGGACACCCCTAAGCACAGATACGCAGTATTTT
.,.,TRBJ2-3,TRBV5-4,CASSFSGGSTDTQYF,TGTGCCAGCAGCTTTTCCGGGGGAAGCACAGATACGCAGTATTTT
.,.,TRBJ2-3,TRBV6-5,CASSYTRMGTDTQYF,TGTGCCAGCAGCTACACCAGGATGGGCACAGATACGCAGTATTTT
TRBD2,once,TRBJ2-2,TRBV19,CASGTSHTGELFF,TGTGCCAGTGGGACTAGCCACACCGGGGAGCTGTTTTTT
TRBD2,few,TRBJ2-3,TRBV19,CASNLGLVTDTQYF,TGTGCCAGTAACCTCGGACTAGTCACAGATACGCAGTATTTT
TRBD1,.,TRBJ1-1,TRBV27,CASSFGTGLTEAFF,TGTGCCAGCAGTTTTGGGACAGGGCTCACTGAAGCTTTCTTT
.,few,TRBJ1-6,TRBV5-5,CASSLSHSYNSPLHF,TGTGCCAGCAGCTTGAGCCACTCGTATAATTCACCCCTCCACTTT
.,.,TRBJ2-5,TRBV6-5,CASSYDYRQETQYF,TGTGCCAGCAGTTACGACTACCGCCAAGAGACCCAGTACTTC
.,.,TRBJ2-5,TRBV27,CASSLSGGPLGTQYF,TGTGCCAGCAGTTTATCGGGGGGGCCGTTGGGGACCCAGTACTTC
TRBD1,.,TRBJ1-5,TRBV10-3,CAISELETGGLNQPQHF,TGTGCCATCAGTGAGCTTGAGACAGGGGGATTAAATCAGCCCCAGCATTTT
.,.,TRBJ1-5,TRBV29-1,CSVRSQGTEPQHF,TGCAGCGTGAGATCCCAGGGCACGGAGCCCCAGCATTTT
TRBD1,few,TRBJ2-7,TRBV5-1,CASKRTGATYEQYF,TGCGCCAGCAAGCGGACAGGGGCCACCTACGAGCAGTACTTC
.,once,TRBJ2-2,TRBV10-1,CASSEGYTGELFF,TGCGCCAGCAGTGAGGGCTACACCGGGGAGCTGTTTTTT
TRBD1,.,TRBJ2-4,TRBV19,CASQQGAKNIQYF,TGTGCCAGCCAACAGGGGGCCAAAAACATTCAGTACTTC
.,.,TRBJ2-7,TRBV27,CASSFIGPQGGYEQYF,TGTGCCAGCAGTTTTATCGGACCGCAGGGTGGGTACGAGCAGTACTTC
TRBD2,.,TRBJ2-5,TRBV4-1,CASSPPRSGLQETQYF,TGCGCCAGCAGCCCCCCGCGTAGCGGGCTCCAAGAGACCCAGTACTTC
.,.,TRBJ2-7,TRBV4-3,CASSQDSTFVEQYF,TGCGCCAGCAGCCAAGATAGCACCTTCGTCGAGCAGTACTTC
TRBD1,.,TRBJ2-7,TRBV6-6,CASSSTRDRAYEQYF,TGTGCCAGCAGTTCGACCCGGGACAGAGCCTACGAGCAGTACTTC
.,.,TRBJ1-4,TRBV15,CATSRGGVSVEKLFF,TGTGCCACCAGCAGGGGGGGGGTGAGCGTTGAAAAACTGTTTTTT
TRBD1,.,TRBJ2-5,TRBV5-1,CASSFLDRGLGETQYF,TGCGCCAGCAGCTTCTTGGACAGGGGGCTAGGGGAGACCCAGTACTTC
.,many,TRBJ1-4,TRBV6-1,CASSESGRVGEKLFF,TGTGCCAGCAGTGAATCGGGGAGGGTCGGTGAAAAACTGTTTTTT
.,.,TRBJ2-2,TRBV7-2,CASSQSFTGELFF,TGTGCCAGCAGCCAATCATTCACCGGGGAGCTGTTTTTT
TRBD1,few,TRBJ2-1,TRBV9,CASSPRDRGNNEQFF,TGTGCCAGCAGCCCCCGGGACAGGGGAAACAATGAGCAGTTCTTC
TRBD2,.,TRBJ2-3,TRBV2,CASNPLAGFTDTQYF,TGTGCCAGCAACCCACTAGCGGGCTTCACAGATACGCAGTATTTT
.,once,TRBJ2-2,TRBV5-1,CASRLGVGELFF,TGCGCCAGCCGCCTAGGAGTCGGGGAGCTGTTTTTT
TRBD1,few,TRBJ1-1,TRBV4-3,CASSLGTGGTEAFF,TGCGCCAGCAGCCTGGGGACAGGGGGAACTGAAGCTTTCTTT
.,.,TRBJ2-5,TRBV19,CASSIGVAQETQYF,TGTGCCAGTAGTATCGGGGTCGCACAAGAGACCCAGTACTTC
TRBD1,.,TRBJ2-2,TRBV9,CASSVGFDRGRTGELFF,TGTGCCAGCAGCGTGGGTTTCGACAGGGGACGGACCGGGGAGCTGTTTTTT
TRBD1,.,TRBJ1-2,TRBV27,CASSLSNRGSYGYTF,TGTGCCAGCAGTTTATCGAACAGGGGTTCCTATGGCTACACCTTC
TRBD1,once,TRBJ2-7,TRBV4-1,CASSQYRDRGYEQYF,TGCGCCAGCAGCCAGTACCGGGACAGGGGTTACGAGCAGTACTTC
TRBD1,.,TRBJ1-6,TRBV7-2,CASSLVAAGGYYSPLHF,TGTGCCAGCAGCTTAGTTGCGGCAGGGGGTTATTATTCACCCCTCCACTTT
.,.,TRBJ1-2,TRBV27,CASRRPPGTPLNYGYTF,TGTGCCAGCAGAAGACCTCCCGGGACACCCCTTAATTATGGCTACACCTTC
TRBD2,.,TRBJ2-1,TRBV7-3,CASSLGTSAGNEQFF,TGTGCCAGCAGCTTGGGGACTAGTGCCGGCAATGAGCAGTTCTTC
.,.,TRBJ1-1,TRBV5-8,CASTPGRARTEAFF,TGTGCCAGCACCCCCGGCAGGGCGAGGACTGAAGCTTTCTTT
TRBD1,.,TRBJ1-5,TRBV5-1,CASSPGQDYQPQHF,TGCGCCAGCAGCCCGGGACAGGATTATCAGCCCCAGCATTTT
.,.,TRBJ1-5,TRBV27,CASALAPQDIHHSNQPQHF,TGTGCCAGCGCTTTAGCCCCCCAGGACATCCACCATAGCAATCAGCCCCAGCATTTT
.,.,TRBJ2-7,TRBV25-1,CARTVGTIRYEQYF,TGTGCCCGCACGGTGGGGACAATCCGGTACGAGCAGTACTTC
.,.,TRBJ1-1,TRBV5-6,CATRWGVNTEAFF,TGTGCCACCCGTTGGGGAGTGAACACTGAAGCTTTCTTT
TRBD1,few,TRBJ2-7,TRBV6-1,CASSAGTGGYEQYF,TGTGCCAGCAGTGCCGGGACAGGGGGCTACGAGCAGTACTTC
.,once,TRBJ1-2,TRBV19,CASTAAGYYGYTF,TGTGCCAGTACAGCGGCCGGCTACTATGGCTACACCTTC
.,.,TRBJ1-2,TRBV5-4,CASSLVREGYTF,TGTGCCAGCAGCTTGGTTCGGGAAGGCTACACCTTC
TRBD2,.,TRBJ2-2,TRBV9,CASSDTSGAGELFF,TGTGCCAGCAGCGATACTAGCGGGGCCGGGGAGCTGTTTTTT
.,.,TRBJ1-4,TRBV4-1,CASSPASVLNEKLFF,TGCGCCAGCAGCCCCGCCTCGGTCCTTAATGAAAAACTGTTTTTT
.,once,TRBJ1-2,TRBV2,CATSGNYGYTF,TGTGCCACCTCAGGGAACTATGGCTACACCTTC
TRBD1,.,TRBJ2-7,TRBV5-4,CASSPGQGPYEQYF,TGTGCCAGCAGCCCAGGACAGGGACCCTACGAGCAGTACTTC
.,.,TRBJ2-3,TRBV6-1,CASSEVLSTDTQYF,TGTGCCAGCAGTGAAGTTTTAAGCACAGATACGCAGTATTTT